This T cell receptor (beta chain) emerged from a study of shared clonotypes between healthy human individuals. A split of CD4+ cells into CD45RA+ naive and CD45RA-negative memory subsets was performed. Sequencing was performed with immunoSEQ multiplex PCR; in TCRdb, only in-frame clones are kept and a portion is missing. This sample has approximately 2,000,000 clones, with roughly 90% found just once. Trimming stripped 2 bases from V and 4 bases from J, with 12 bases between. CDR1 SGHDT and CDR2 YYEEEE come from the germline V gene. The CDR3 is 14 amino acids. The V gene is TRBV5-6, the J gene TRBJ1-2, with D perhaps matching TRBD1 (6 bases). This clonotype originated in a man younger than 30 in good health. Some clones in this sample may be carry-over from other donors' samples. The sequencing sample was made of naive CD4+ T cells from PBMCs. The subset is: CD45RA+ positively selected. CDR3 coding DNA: TGTGCCAGCAGCTTCGACAGGATAAGCTATGGCTACACCTTC. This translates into CASSFDRISYGYTF.